This is a list of T cell receptor beta chains from one sample in a study of cytomegalovirus exposure and HLA in healthy donors. Measured with immunoSEQ multiplex PCR; TCRdb has only the in-frame clones, and not every one. The table has roughly 180,000 clones, 70% to 90% seen once. The sample taken for sequencing was PBMCs. The source of these receptors is a girl under 18 in good health and CMV-seropositive. Each CDR3 is given with its conserved first and last residue. Fields, in order: CDR3 protein, CDR3 DNA, V gene, CDR3 length, J gene, clone size, D gene. A D gene is named only where the DNA matches it firmly. For some rows the clone size is stated as once, few or many, or as a class when expanded; others skip it.

CDR3: CASRNRGSGANVLTF
DNA: TGTGCCAGCAGAAACCGGGGGTCCGGGGCCAACGTCCTGACTTTC
V: TRBV25-1
length: 15
J: TRBJ2-6
size: NA
D: NA

CDR3: CASSPQLAGGQETQYF
DNA: TGTGCCAGCTCACCACAGCTAGCGGGGGGTCAAGAGACCCAGTACTTC
V: TRBV18
length: 16
J: TRBJ2-5
size: NA
D: TRBD2

CDR3: CASNRGVRGNQPQHF
DNA: TGTGCCAGCAATCGGGGGGTTCGAGGCAATCAGCCCCAGCATTTT
V: TRBV28
length: 15
J: TRBJ1-5
size: NA
D: NA

CDR3: CASSEPTGNFYGYTF
DNA: TGTGCCAGCAGCGAGCCGACAGGGAACTTTTATGGCTACACCTTC
V: TRBV5-4
length: 15
J: TRBJ1-2
size: NA
D: TRBD1

CDR3: CASSPGGPQHF
DNA: TGTGCCAGCAGCCCAGGGGGACCCCAGCATTTT
V: TRBV7-9
length: 11
J: TRBJ1-5
size: NA
D: TRBD1

CDR3: CASSEEGGGYGYTF
DNA: TGTGCCAGCAGTGAAGAGGGCGGAGGCTATGGCTACACCTTC
V: TRBV6-1
length: 14
J: TRBJ1-2
size: NA
D: NA

CDR3: CASSEGGYTEAFF
DNA: TGTGCCAGCAGTGAAGGAGGTTACACTGAAGCTTTCTTT
V: TRBV25-1
length: 13
J: TRBJ1-1
size: NA
D: NA

CDR3: CASSLGQGLLPQHF
DNA: TGTGCCAGCAGTCTCGGACAGGGGCTGCTGCCCCAGCATTTT
V: TRBV2
length: 14
J: TRBJ1-5
size: NA
D: TRBD1

CDR3: CAISGQGREKLFF
DNA: TGTGCCATCAGTGGACAGGGTCGAGAAAAACTGTTTTTT
V: TRBV10-3
length: 13
J: TRBJ1-4
size: NA
D: TRBD1

CDR3: CASSPELGDTQYF
DNA: TGTGCCAGCAGCCCCGAGCTAGGAGATACGCAGTATTTT
V: TRBV6-1
length: 13
J: TRBJ2-3
size: NA
D: NA

CDR3: CATRVLPNTEAFF
DNA: TGTGCCACCCGGGTTCTACCTAACACTGAAGCTTTCTTT
V: TRBV10-3
length: 13
J: TRBJ1-1
size: NA
D: NA

CDR3: CSVDPEDRATDGYTF
DNA: TGCAGCGTTGACCCGGAGGACAGGGCAACGGATGGCTACACCTTC
V: TRBV29-1
length: 15
J: TRBJ1-2
size: NA
D: TRBD1

CDR3: CASGLGGRANTEAFF
DNA: TGTGCTAGTGGTTTGGGAGGCAGGGCGAACACTGAAGCTTTCTTT
V: TRBV12-5
length: 15
J: TRBJ1-1
size: NA
D: NA

CDR3: CASSQVLAGGPGDTQYF
DNA: TGCGCCAGCAGCCAGGTTCTAGCGGGGGGGCCGGGGGATACGCAGTATTTT
V: TRBV4-1
length: 17
J: TRBJ2-3
size: NA
D: TRBD2

CDR3: CASRPPSSYNSPLHF
DNA: TGTGCCAGCAGGCCCCCGAGCTCCTATAATTCACCCCTCCACTTT
V: TRBV28
length: 15
J: TRBJ1-6
size: NA
D: NA

CDR3: CASSQEAGTGGYEQYF
DNA: TGCGCCAGCAGCCAAGAGGCCGGGACAGGGGGCTACGAGCAGTACTTC
V: TRBV4-1
length: 16
J: TRBJ2-7
size: NA
D: TRBD1

CDR3: CASSRSADFDEQFF
DNA: TGTGCCAGCAGCCGAAGCGCGGACTTCGATGAGCAGTTCTTC
V: TRBV7-3
length: 14
J: TRBJ2-1
size: NA
D: NA

CDR3: CASTAGGFSTDTQYF
DNA: TGTGCCAGCACGGCCGGGGGATTTAGCACAGATACGCAGTATTTT
V: TRBV5-4
length: 15
J: TRBJ2-3
size: NA
D: NA

CDR3: CASSLNGGYGYTF
DNA: TGTGCCAGCAGCCTAAACGGCGGCTATGGCTACACCTTC
V: TRBV5-4
length: 13
J: TRBJ1-2
size: few
D: NA

CDR3: CASSSHKGQTTYGYTF
DNA: TGTGCCAGCAGCTCGCATAAAGGACAGACTACTTATGGCTACACCTTC
V: TRBV7-9
length: 16
J: TRBJ1-2
size: NA
D: NA

CDR3: CASAGVGYTGELFF
DNA: TGTGCCAGCGCAGGGGTCGGGTACACCGGGGAGCTGTTTTTT
V: TRBV6-1
length: 14
J: TRBJ2-2
size: NA
D: NA

CDR3: CAWGQGAKNTEAFF
DNA: TGTGCTTGGGGGCAGGGGGCGAAGAACACTGAAGCTTTCTTT
V: TRBV9
length: 14
J: TRBJ1-1
size: NA
D: TRBD1

CDR3: CASSHRTSGDQETQYF
DNA: TGTGCCAGCAGCCACAGGACTAGCGGGGATCAAGAGACCCAGTACTTC
V: TRBV9
length: 16
J: TRBJ2-5
size: NA
D: TRBD2

CDR3: CAYRESLTGELFF
DNA: TGTGCCTACAGGGAGAGTTTAACCGGGGAGCTGTTTTTT
V: TRBV2
length: 13
J: TRBJ2-2
size: NA
D: NA

CDR3: CASSWSGGEETQYF
DNA: TGTGCCAGCAGCTGGAGCGGGGGGGAGGAGACCCAGTACTTC
V: TRBV7-3
length: 14
J: TRBJ2-5
size: NA
D: TRBD2

CDR3: CASSLYTGGSYEQYF
DNA: TGTGCCAGCAGCTTGTATACGGGGGGTTCCTACGAGCAGTACTTC
V: TRBV5-4
length: 15
J: TRBJ2-7
size: NA
D: TRBD2

CDR3: CASSLAGQGDYEQYF
DNA: TGTGCCAGCAGTTTAGCGGGACAGGGGGACTACGAGCAGTACTTC
V: TRBV27
length: 15
J: TRBJ2-7
size: NA
D: TRBD1

CDR3: CASSVGDRRETQYF
DNA: TGTGCCAGCAGCGTAGGAGACAGGAGAGAGACCCAGTACTTC
V: TRBV9
length: 14
J: TRBJ2-5
size: once
D: NA

CDR3: CASSLRPLGGYHEQYF
DNA: TGTGCCAGCAGCTTGCGACCCTTGGGGGGGTACCACGAGCAGTACTTC
V: TRBV5-6
length: 16
J: TRBJ2-7
size: NA
D: TRBD2